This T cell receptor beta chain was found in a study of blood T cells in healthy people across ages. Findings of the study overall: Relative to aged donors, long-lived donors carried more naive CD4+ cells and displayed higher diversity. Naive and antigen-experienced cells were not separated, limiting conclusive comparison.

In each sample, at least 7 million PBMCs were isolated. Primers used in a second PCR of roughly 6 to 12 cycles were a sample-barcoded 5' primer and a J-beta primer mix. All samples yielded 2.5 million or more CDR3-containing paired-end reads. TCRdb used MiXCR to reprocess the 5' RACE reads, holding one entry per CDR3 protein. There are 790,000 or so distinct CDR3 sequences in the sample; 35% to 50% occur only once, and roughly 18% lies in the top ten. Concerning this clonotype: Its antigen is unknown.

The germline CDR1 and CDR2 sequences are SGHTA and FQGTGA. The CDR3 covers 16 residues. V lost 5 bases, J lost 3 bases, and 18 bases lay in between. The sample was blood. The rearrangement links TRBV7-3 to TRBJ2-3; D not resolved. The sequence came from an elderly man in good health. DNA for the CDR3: TGTGCCAGCAGCCTAAATCCAGACACGGTGACAGATACGCAGTATTTT. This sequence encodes CASSLNPDTVTDTQYF.